This T cell receptor (beta chain) was observed in a study of T-cell memory formation after mild COVID-19. Note on this clonotype: Its antigen remains unknown.

Study-wide results and limits: Clones contracting over day 15 to 85 were CD4/CD8 balanced, with later expanders leaning CD4+. The study detected some responding clones in pre-infection memory, suggesting cross-reactive memory joined. Nothing confirmed that second-wave clones peaking on day 37 were specific for SARS-CoV-2.

The TCR alpha and TCR beta cDNA libraries, bearing sample barcodes and UMIs, were generated by 5'RACE using constant-segment primers. TCRdb ran MiXCR on the 5' RACE reads and lists one entry per CDR3 protein. The data hold some 130,000 distinct CDR3 sequences, with about 18% observed a single time. The sequenced sample consisted of PBMCs or a T cell subset sorted from them (not recorded which). This sequence was found in a man aged 18 to 35 who had mild COVID-19 (a few samples of this study predate the infection). Cell type and time point are not known.

CDR3 residues: CSVDGDTQETQYF. Here the CDR3 DNA reads TGCAGCGTTGATGGCGACACCCAAGAGACCCAGTACTTC. The V gene is TRBV29-1, the J gene TRBJ2-5; D is ambiguous. Germline assignment: CDR1 SQVTM and CDR2 ANQGSEA. CDR3 length: 13 amino acids. V was cut by 3 bases and J by 1 base, with 9 bases left in between.